This record concerns one T cell receptor beta chain sequence. This entry belongs to a study of blood T cell repertoires in COVID-19. In the study overall: Spain, Italy and the United States supplied samples that represented acute and convalescent COVID-19. Nucleic acid was either cDNA or gDNA, and it came from T cells, B-cell-depleted T cells, or PBMCs.

Original analysis: Estimates of nucleated cell counts were drawn from the amplification of reference gene primers. Libraries were prepared by immunoSEQ multiplex PCR; TCRdb keeps only in-frame clonotypes and omits some of them. D and trimming were read from the DNA, whereas the V and J calls and clone size are those reported in that table. The repertoire holds a few hundred thousand clones, approximately 86% seen once, with approximately 2% in the top ten. Looked up from germline, CDR1 is KGHSH and CDR2 is LQKENI. The CDR3 length is 17 residues. J was trimmed by 5 bases and V by 2 bases; bases with no gene match: 11.

The chain has TRBV18 and TRBJ1-2; 10 bases are shared with TRBD1. Source material: peripheral blood. This clonotype was obtained from a man younger than 40 with active or convalescent COVID-19. The CDR3 is CASSPGTGAGVGYGYTF. As DNA, the CDR3 is TGTGCCAGCTCACCAGGGACAGGGGCTGGTGTTGGGTATGGCTACACCTTC.